A selection of T cell receptor beta chains follows, all from one sample in a study of T cell changes during pregnancy in multiple sclerosis. Profiled with immunoSEQ multiplex PCR; TCRdb holds only in-frame clones, not every one. The sample records about 50,000 clones, 92% being singletons. The specimen was CD4+ T cells from peripheral blood mononuclear cells, collected after pregnancy. These TCRs come from a female donor with multiple sclerosis, enrolled in a pregnancy study. Both conserved end residues are part of each CDR3. Each record gives: J gene, V gene, D gene, clone size, CDR3 protein, CDR3 DNA. D genes are given only for firm matches. The size of a clone is reported for some rows only, either as once, few or many, or as a class for expanded clones.

TRBJ2-3	TRBV29-1	TRBD2	NA	CSARGEGAHTDTQYF	TGCAGCGCCCGGGGGGAAGGGGCTCACACAGATACGCAGTATTTT
TRBJ1-1	TRBV7-9	NA	NA	CASGQALMNTEAFF	TGTGCCAGCGGGCAGGCCCTTATGAACACTGAAGCTTTCTTT
TRBJ2-7	TRBV5-1	TRBD2	NA	CASSPGGYEQYF	TGCGCCAGCAGCCCGGGAGGCTACGAGCAGTACTTC
TRBJ2-3	TRBV10-3	TRBD2	NA	CAISEKNPSGSSGTQYF	TGTGCCATCAGTGAGAAAAATCCTAGCGGGAGTTCGGGTACGCAGTATTTT
TRBJ1-3	TRBV28	NA	NA	CASSPPGNTIYF	TGTGCCAGCAGCCCTCCTGGAAACACCATATATTTT
TRBJ2-1	TRBV5-6	TRBD2	NA	CASSLGLAGYNEQFF	TGTGCCAGCAGCTTGGGCCTAGCGGGCTACAATGAGCAGTTCTTC
TRBJ1-5	TRBV19	NA	NA	CASSIDPGQPQHF	TGTGCCAGTAGTATAGATCCCGGTCAGCCCCAGCATTTT
TRBJ2-5	TRBV5-1	TRBD1	NA	CASSFSGTGPEETQYF	TGCGCCAGCAGCTTCTCCGGGACAGGGCCCGAAGAGACCCAGTACTTC
TRBJ2-1	TRBV7-6	TRBD2	NA	CASSPEAGVLNNEQFF	TGTGCCAGCAGCCCCGAAGCGGGAGTCCTCAACAATGAGCAGTTCTTC
TRBJ2-7	TRBV2	TRBD2	NA	CASTLAGVYEQYF	TGTGCCAGCACACTAGCGGGAGTTTACGAGCAGTACTTC
TRBJ1-1	TRBV5-4	TRBD1	NA	CASSPGQGLNTEAFF	TGTGCCAGCAGCCCTGGACAGGGGTTGAACACTGAAGCTTTCTTT
TRBJ2-2	TRBV9	TRBD2	NA	CASNTGLAGVTGELFF	TGTGCCAGCAATACCGGACTAGCGGGTGTCACCGGGGAGCTGTTTTTT
TRBJ1-1	TRBV4-3	NA	NA	CASSQVGPGLTEAFF	TGCGCCAGCAGCCAAGTTGGGCCCGGACTCACTGAAGCTTTCTTT
TRBJ2-1	TRBV4-3	NA	NA	CASSQDLARDEQFF	TGCGCCAGCAGCCAAGATCTGGCTAGAGACGAGCAGTTCTTC
TRBJ2-7	TRBV19	NA	NA	CASSIAGFRGSFYEQYF	TGTGCCAGTAGTATAGCTGGGTTCCGGGGGAGCTTCTACGAGCAGTACTTC
TRBJ2-5	TRBV2	NA	few	CASSELDATELYQETQYF	TGTGCCAGCAGTGAATTGGATGCGACAGAATTGTACCAAGAGACCCAGTACTTC
TRBJ2-6	TRBV19	TRBD1	NA	CASSIWGQGRAGANVLTF	TGTGCCAGTAGTATATGGGGACAGGGTAGGGCCGGGGCCAACGTCCTGACTTTC
TRBJ1-5	TRBV7-3	NA	once	CASSLGPNQPQHF	TGTGCCAGCAGCTTAGGGCCCAATCAGCCCCAGCATTTT
TRBJ2-7	TRBV7-9	NA	NA	CASSFGQPSYEQYF	TGTGCCAGCAGCTTTGGACAGCCTTCCTACGAGCAGTACTTC
TRBJ1-2	TRBV19	NA	NA	CASNPEPKDGYTF	TGTGCCAGTAATCCTGAACCTAAAGATGGCTACACCTTC
TRBJ1-2	TRBV25-1	NA	NA	CASSVRGYTF	TGTGCCAGCAGTGTTCGGGGCTACACCTTC
TRBJ2-1	TRBV5-4	NA	NA	CASSSGVWRAAYNEQFF	TGTGCCAGCAGCTCCGGGGTTTGGCGGGCAGCCTACAATGAGCAGTTCTTC
TRBJ2-5	TRBV5-5	TRBD2	NA	CASSLGPGLAGGPRETQYF	TGTGCCAGCAGCTTGGGGCCGGGACTAGCGGGAGGGCCACGGGAGACCCAGTACTTC
TRBJ2-1	TRBV9	TRBD2	once	CASSVGSLAGEVEQFF	TGTGCCAGCAGCGTAGGCAGTCTAGCGGGAGAAGTTGAGCAGTTCTTC
TRBJ2-7	TRBV7-2	NA	NA	CASSLALSAYEQYF	TGTGCCAGCAGCTTAGCTTTGTCAGCCTACGAGCAGTACTTC
TRBJ1-4	TRBV19	TRBD1	NA	CASSTGTGIANEKLFF	TGTGCCAGTAGTACCGGGACAGGGATTGCTAATGAAAAACTGTTTTTT
TRBJ2-7	TRBV10-3	TRBD2	NA	CAIRDSGRDEQYF	TGTGCCATCAGAGATAGCGGGAGGGACGAGCAGTACTTC
TRBJ2-1	TRBV5-4	NA	NA	CASSLSAFNEQFF	TGTGCCAGCAGCTTGTCAGCGTTCAATGAGCAGTTCTTC
TRBJ2-5	TRBV15	NA	NA	CATSRDLTGVGETQYF	TGTGCCACCAGCAGAGATCTTACGGGAGTCGGGGAGACCCAGTACTTC
TRBJ2-1	TRBV4-3	NA	NA	CASSQEGRGNEQFF	TGCGCCAGCAGCCAAGAAGGGAGAGGCAATGAGCAGTTCTTC
TRBJ2-1	TRBV7-2	TRBD2	NA	CASSLSGRGNEQFF	TGTGCCAGCAGCCTCAGCGGGAGGGGGAATGAGCAGTTCTTC
TRBJ1-1	TRBV11-3	NA	NA	CASSLGALTEAFF	TGTGCCAGCAGCTTAGGGGCACTTACTGAAGCTTTCTTT
TRBJ1-1	TRBV6-5	NA	once	CASSPRVVRAEAFF	TGTGCCAGCAGTCCACGCGTAGTACGGGCTGAAGCTTTCTTT
TRBJ2-5	TRBV9	NA	NA	CASSVASSHQETQYF	TGTGCCAGCAGCGTAGCTTCCAGTCACCAAGAGACCCAGTACTTC
TRBJ1-4	TRBV28	NA	NA	CASRPNGFPNEKLFF	TGTGCCAGCAGGCCCAACGGTTTCCCGAATGAAAAACTGTTTTTT
TRBJ2-2	TRBV19	NA	NA	CASNLNTGELFF	TGTGCCAGTAACTTGAACACCGGGGAGCTGTTTTTT
TRBJ2-1	TRBV19	TRBD2	NA	CASSNRLAGGVTNEQFF	TGTGCCAGTAGTAATCGACTAGCGGGAGGCGTCACCAATGAGCAGTTCTTC
TRBJ2-6	TRBV29-1	NA	few	CSVEAGANVLTF	TGCAGCGTTGAGGCAGGTGCCAACGTCCTGACTTTC
TRBJ2-2	TRBV5-6	TRBD2	NA	CASSSGTSGSPNTGELFF	TGTGCCAGCAGCTCCGGGACTAGCGGGAGCCCCAACACCGGGGAGCTGTTTTTT
TRBJ1-4	TRBV4-3	TRBD1	NA	CASSQDSGQVNEKLFF	TGCGCCAGCAGCCAAGATAGTGGACAGGTTAATGAAAAACTGTTTTTT
TRBJ2-7	TRBV7-2	NA	NA	CASSLVDWGQNYEQYF	TGTGCCAGCAGCTTAGTCGATTGGGGACAAAACTACGAGCAGTACTTC
TRBJ1-5	TRBV28	NA	NA	CASSFPGAPNQPQHF	TGTGCCAGCAGTTTCCCAGGGGCGCCCAATCAGCCCCAGCATTTT